The rows below give T cell receptor beta chains drawn from one sample of a study of blood T cell repertoires in COVID-19. TCRdb keeps only in-frame clones here, not all; method: immunoSEQ multiplex PCR. Of about 60,000 clones listed, approximately 85% are singletons. The sample consisted of peripheral blood. Receptors were obtained from a human donor in a cohort sampled during active COVID-19. Both conserved end residues are part of each CDR3. The D gene is left open where the match is weak. The size field is filled for only some rows; it gives once, few, many or a size class.

v_gene	d_gene	abundance	j_gene	CDR3aa	CDR3nt
TRBV7-9	TRBD2	.	TRBJ2-7	CASSDYSGGVTYEQYF	TGTGCCAGCAGCGATTACAGCGGGGGCGTTACCTACGAGCAGTACTTC
TRBV29-1	.	.	TRBJ2-2	CSVHPSGANTGELFF	TGCAGCGTCCACCCCTCGGGGGCGAACACCGGGGAGCTGTTTTTT
TRBV29-1	.	.	TRBJ2-2	CSVSRVAGELFF	TGCAGCGTTTCCAGGGTGGCCGGGGAGCTGTTTTTT
TRBV6-5	TRBD1	.	TRBJ1-1	CASSYSGTENTEAFF	TGTGCCAGCAGTTACTCAGGGACAGAGAACACTGAAGCTTTCTTT
TRBV2	.	.	TRBJ1-5	CASSEAQAYSNQPQHF	TGTGCCAGCAGTGAAGCACAGGCTTATAGCAATCAGCCCCAGCATTTT
TRBV2	.	.	TRBJ1-3	CASSVQGPSSGNTIYF	TGTGCCAGCAGTGTACAGGGCCCGAGCTCTGGAAACACCATATATTTT
TRBV6-5	.	.	TRBJ1-2	CASTTLGGNYGYTF	TGTGCCAGCACCACGCTGGGGGGTAACTATGGCTACACCTTC
TRBV10-3	.	.	TRBJ1-2	CAISEREFGGYTF	TGTGCCATCAGTGAGCGGGAGTTTGGGGGCTACACCTTC
TRBV6-5	TRBD2	.	TRBJ2-1	CASSSTSGRNNEQFF	TGTGCCAGCAGTTCGACTAGCGGGAGGAACAATGAGCAGTTCTTC
TRBV19	TRBD1	once	TRBJ1-6	CASSTLTGGTSPLHF	TGTGCCAGTAGTACTCTGACAGGGGGTACTTCACCCCTCCACTTT
TRBV27	.	.	TRBJ2-7	CASSLKNIPEVYEQYF	TGTGCCAGCAGTTTAAAAAACATCCCCGAAGTTTACGAGCAGTACTTC
TRBV4-2	.	once	TRBJ1-2	CASSQDGAGAYGYTF	TGTGCCAGCAGCCAAGATGGGGCAGGGGCCTATGGCTACACCTTC
TRBV5-1	.	.	TRBJ1-4	CASSFGAAANEKLFF	TGCGCCAGCAGCTTTGGGGCAGCCGCTAATGAAAAACTGTTTTTT
TRBV5-4	TRBD1	.	TRBJ1-1	CASSFRTGTVYHEAFF	TGTGCCAGCAGCTTTCGAACCGGGACAGTCTACCATGAAGCTTTCTTT
TRBV7-2	TRBD2	.	TRBJ2-1	CASSLSITSGSRNEQFF	TGTGCCAGCAGCTTATCCATAACTAGCGGGAGTCGCAATGAGCAGTTCTTC
TRBV5-1	TRBD1	.	TRBJ2-4	CASSLLQGANIQYF	TGCGCCAGCAGCTTGTTACAGGGGGCGAACATTCAGTACTTC
TRBV18	TRBD1	.	TRBJ2-7	CASSGRQGRYEQYF	TGTGCCAGCTCAGGGCGACAGGGGAGGTACGAGCAGTACTTC
TRBV27	.	.	TRBJ2-2	CASSPSGTRVRGGELFF	TGTGCCAGCAGCCCCTCCGGGACACGGGTACGGGGCGGGGAGCTGTTTTTT
TRBV2	TRBD2	.	TRBJ2-3	CASRLLAGGRDTQYF	TGTGCCAGCAGGCTACTAGCGGGGGGTCGAGATACGCAGTATTTT
TRBV12-3/TRBV12-4	.	.	TRBJ2-1	CASSFWATNEQFF	TGTGCCAGCAGTTTCTGGGCAACAAATGAGCAGTTCTTC
TRBV6-1	TRBD2	medium-sized	TRBJ2-2	CASSEGGSGTYLLNTGELFF	TGTGCCAGCAGTGAAGGAGGTAGCGGGACCTACCTCTTAAACACCGGGGAGCTGTTTTTT
TRBV27	TRBD1	.	TRBJ1-3	CASRLTGDSGNTIYF	TGTGCCAGCAGACTAACAGGGGACTCTGGAAACACCATATATTTT
TRBV4-1	TRBD2	.	TRBJ2-3	CASSQRTSGGTDTQYF	TGCGCCAGCAGCCAAAGGACTAGCGGGGGGACAGATACGCAGTATTTT
TRBV15	.	.	TRBJ2-7	CATSRQSGVFGEQYF	TGTGCCACCAGCAGACAATCAGGGGTCTTCGGGGAGCAGTACTTC
TRBV19	TRBD2	.	TRBJ2-7	CATKKKGTSGSYSSYEQYF	TGTGCCACCAAAAAGAAGGGGACTAGCGGGAGCTACAGCTCCTACGAGCAGTACTTC
TRBV18	.	.	TRBJ1-2	CASSPETRSFYGYTF	TGTGCCAGCTCACCAGAGACACGAAGTTTCTATGGCTACACCTTC
TRBV5-6	TRBD1	.	TRBJ1-1	CASSLAGTGVQRTEAFF	TGTGCCAGCAGCTTGGCCGGGACAGGGGTGCAACGCACTGAAGCTTTCTTT
TRBV28	.	once	TRBJ1-2	CASSSVPGAANYGYTF	TGTGCCAGCAGTTCCGTACCTGGGGCTGCTAACTATGGCTACACCTTC
TRBV5-1	.	.	TRBJ2-7	CASSLNRGGTYEQYF	TGCGCCAGCAGCTTGAACCGTGGCGGGACCTACGAGCAGTACTTC
TRBV9	TRBD1	.	TRBJ1-1	CASSPWQGQGRPEAFF	TGTGCCAGCAGCCCTTGGCAGGGACAGGGTAGGCCTGAAGCTTTCTTT
TRBV6-5	.	.	TRBJ2-3	CASTPGQGTATQYF	TGTGCCAGTACTCCTGGGCAGGGAACCGCTACGCAGTATTTT
TRBV3-1/TRBV3-2	TRBD2	.	TRBJ2-1	CASSQLAGPYNEQFF	TGTGCCAGCAGCCAACTAGCGGGTCCCTACAATGAGCAGTTCTTC
TRBV7-9	.	.	TRBJ1-1	CASSLGAGETEAFF	TGTGCCAGCAGCTTAGGGGCAGGGGAAACTGAAGCTTTCTTT
TRBV3-1/TRBV3-2	.	.	TRBJ2-7	CASSPLSLSYEQYF	TGTGCCAGCAGCCCCCTTAGTCTCTCCTACGAGCAGTACTTC
TRBV7-8	.	.	TRBJ2-7	CASSFRGNYEQYF	TGTGCCAGCAGCTTCAGAGGGAACTACGAGCAGTACTTC
TRBV6-5	.	.	TRBJ2-1	CASSSGRYNEQFF	TGTGCCAGCAGTTCTGGGCGTTACAATGAGCAGTTCTTC
TRBV21-1	.	.	TRBJ2-5	CASSKALVGRLQYF	TGTGCCAGCAGCAAAGCGCTGGTGGGGCGGCTCCAGTACTTC
TRBV29-1	TRBD1	.	TRBJ1-1	CSAGQGLNTEAFF	TGCAGCGCGGGACAGGGGTTGAACACTGAAGCTTTCTTT
TRBV6-5	.	.	TRBJ2-5	CASSSPWRNAQETQYF	TGTGCCAGCAGTTCGCCCTGGCGGAACGCCCAAGAGACCCAGTACTTC
TRBV5-6	.	.	TRBJ2-7	CASSPATPGYEQYF	TGTGCCAGCAGCCCGGCGACTCCCGGCTACGAGCAGTACTTC
TRBV12-5	TRBD2	.	TRBJ2-7	CASGLMGLAENEQYF	TGTGCTAGTGGTTTGATGGGACTAGCGGAAAACGAGCAGTACTTC
TRBV5-6	.	.	TRBJ2-7	CASSLRRTLVHEQYF	TGTGCCAGCAGCTTGCGTAGGACTCTCGTCCACGAGCAGTACTTC
TRBV5-1	TRBD1	.	TRBJ2-5	CASSYGLRGQETQYF	TGCGCCAGCAGCTACGGGCTGAGGGGGCAGGAGACCCAGTACTTC
TRBV5-1	TRBD1	.	TRBJ2-6	CASSFITGGSSGANVLTF	TGCGCCAGCAGCTTCATTACAGGGGGAAGCTCTGGGGCCAACGTCCTGACTTTC
TRBV24-1	TRBD1	.	TRBJ1-3	CATSDGGRDRGSSGNTIYF	TGTGCCACCAGTGATGGAGGCCGGGACAGGGGATCCTCTGGAAACACCATATATTTT
TRBV18	TRBD1	.	TRBJ2-3	CASSPLGQDGADTQYF	TGTGCCAGCTCACCACTAGGACAGGACGGAGCAGATACGCAGTATTTT
TRBV10-3	.	.	TRBJ2-5	CAISESTRETQYF	TGTGCCATCAGTGAGTCGACTAGAGAGACCCAGTACTTC
TRBV6-2/TRBV6-3	TRBD2	.	TRBJ2-5	CASSPGTSQETQYF	TGTGCCAGCAGTCCGGGGACTAGTCAAGAGACCCAGTACTTC
TRBV10-3	TRBD1	.	TRBJ2-1	CAIRGDSSYNEQFF	TGTGCCATCAGGGGGGACAGCTCCTACAATGAGCAGTTCTTC
TRBV7-9	.	.	TRBJ1-4	CASSPGGATNEKLFF	TGTGCCAGCAGCCCGGGGGGGGCAACTAATGAAAAACTGTTTTTT
TRBV6-5	TRBD1	few	TRBJ2-7	CASSRDRVREQYF	TGTGCCAGCAGCAGAGACAGGGTGCGAGAGCAGTACTTC
TRBV6-5	.	.	TRBJ1-6	CASSYMTGDNSPLHF	TGTGCCAGCAGTTACATGACAGGAGATAATTCACCCCTCCACTTT
TRBV7-9	.	few	TRBJ2-7	CASSSIQRAYEQYF	TGTGCCAGCAGCTCCATCCAGCGGGCCTACGAGCAGTACTTC
TRBV7-2	.	.	TRBJ1-2	CASSPLRQVGGYTF	TGTGCCAGCAGCCCCCTTAGACAGGTTGGAGGCTACACCTTC
TRBV18	TRBD2	.	TRBJ2-1	CASSPPSGGAGEQFF	TGTGCCAGCTCACCACCGAGCGGGGGGGCGGGTGAGCAGTTCTTC
TRBV27	TRBD1	many	TRBJ2-2	CATRDRANTGELFF	TGTGCCACCAGGGACAGGGCGAACACCGGGGAGCTGTTTTTT